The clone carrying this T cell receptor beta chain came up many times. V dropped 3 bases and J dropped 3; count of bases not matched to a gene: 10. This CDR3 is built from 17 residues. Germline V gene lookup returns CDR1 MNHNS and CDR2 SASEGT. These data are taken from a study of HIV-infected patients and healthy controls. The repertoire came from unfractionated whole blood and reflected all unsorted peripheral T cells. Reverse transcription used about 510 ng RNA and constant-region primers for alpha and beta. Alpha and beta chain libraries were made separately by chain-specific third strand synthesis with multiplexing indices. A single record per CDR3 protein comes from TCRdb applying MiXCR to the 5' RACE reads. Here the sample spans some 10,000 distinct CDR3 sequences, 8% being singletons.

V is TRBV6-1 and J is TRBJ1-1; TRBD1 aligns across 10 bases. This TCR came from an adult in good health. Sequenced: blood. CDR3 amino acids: CASSDPSDRGSDTEAFF. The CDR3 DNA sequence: TGTGCCAGCAGTGACCCCTCGGACAGGGGGTCGGACACTGAAGCTTTCTTT.